Detailed here is one T cell receptor beta chain. Antigen specificity is unknown. This entry comes from a study of lymphopenia after photon versus proton radiotherapy. Study-wide results and caveats: After lymphocyte nadir, photon-treated repertoires showed oligoclonal expansion, especially CD8+ Temra.

TCRdb keeps only in-frame clones here, not all; method: immunoSEQ multiplex PCR. The sample records a few thousand clones, 67% being singletons. Germline CDR1 LNHDA, CDR2 SQIVND (reference sequence). V lost 5 bases, J lost 6 bases, and 13 bases lay in between. The CDR3 loop spans 14 amino acids. V usage is TRBV19 and J usage is TRBJ2-2; TRBD2 is a possible D gene (5 bases). The clonotype was recovered from a man older than 75 with esophageal cancer. The sample consisted of peripheral blood, taken from a patient treated with proton-based radiotherapy. The CDR3 spells CASSSDRTSGELFF. The CDR3 bases are TGTGCCAGTAGTTCGGACCGGACTTCCGGGGAGCTGTTTTTT.